This is a list of T cell receptor beta chains from one sample in a study of T-cell memory formation after mild COVID-19. TCRdb used MiXCR to reprocess the 5' RACE reads, holding one entry per CDR3 protein. Of 100,000 to 150,000 distinct CDR3 sequences in the sample, about a sixth were seen once. The specimen sequenced was PBMCs or a T cell subset sorted from them (not recorded which). These receptors came from a man between 18 and 35 years old who had mild COVID-19 (a few samples of this study predate the infection). Cell type and time point are not known. CDR3s include the opening cysteine and the closing phenylalanine or tryptophan. The D gene is left open where the match is weak. Clone size is given for some rows only: seen once, a few or many times, or a class if the clone is expanded.

d_gene,j_gene,abundance,v_gene,CDR3aa,CDR3nt
.,TRBJ1-6,few,TRBV2,CASTLGEFYSPLHF,TGTGCCAGCACCTTAGGGGAGTTTTATTCACCCCTCCACTTT
TRBD1,TRBJ2-5,many,TRBV29-1,CSVDGQGETQYF,TGCAGCGTTGATGGACAGGGAGAGACCCAGTACTTC
.,TRBJ1-1,.,TRBV5-5,CASSARGEQAFF,TGTGCCAGCAGCGCTCGGGGGGAGCAGGCTTTCTTT
.,TRBJ1-5,few,TRBV5-6,CASSSRSGVQPQHF,TGTGCCAGCAGCTCCCGGTCAGGAGTACAGCCCCAGCATTTT
.,TRBJ1-2,few,TRBV20-1,CSARDATGSGYTF,TGCAGTGCTAGAGACGCAACAGGGTCCGGCTACACCTTC
TRBD1,TRBJ1-4,.,TRBV20-1,CSASAGTVNEKLFF,TGCAGTGCTAGTGCCGGGACAGTCAATGAAAAACTGTTTTTT
.,TRBJ2-2,.,TRBV6-5,CASRPGLTGELFF,TGTGCCAGCCGACCGGGTCTCACCGGGGAGCTGTTTTTT
TRBD1,TRBJ2-7,.,TRBV7-9,CASSGYRGGYEQYF,TGTGCCAGCAGCGGGTACAGGGGCGGCTACGAGCAGTACTTC
TRBD2,TRBJ2-3,.,TRBV7-2,CASSLVRLAGATDTQYF,TGTGCCAGCAGCTTAGTTCGACTAGCGGGGGCCACAGATACGCAGTATTTT
TRBD2,TRBJ2-1,.,TRBV5-4,CASSLVAGGEQFF,TGTGCCAGCAGCTTGGTGGCGGGGGGCGAGCAGTTCTTC
TRBD1,TRBJ2-1,.,TRBV4-1,CASSQTGSIYNEQFF,TGCGCCAGCAGCCAGACAGGGAGTATCTACAATGAGCAGTTCTTC
TRBD2,TRBJ2-1,few,TRBV11-2,CASSPGRGTRAHNEQFF,TGTGCCAGCAGCCCGGGTCGGGGGACTAGAGCCCACAATGAGCAGTTCTTC
TRBD2,TRBJ2-3,few,TRBV9,CASSGRLAGEDTQYF,TGTGCCAGCAGCGGTCGACTAGCGGGGGAGGATACGCAGTATTTT
TRBD1,TRBJ2-7,.,TRBV9,CASSEQGASFYEQYF,TGTGCCAGCAGTGAACAGGGGGCTAGCTTCTACGAGCAGTACTTC
.,TRBJ2-2,few,TRBV7-2,CASSFSLTNTGELFF,TGTGCCAGCAGCTTTAGCCTCACGAACACCGGGGAGCTGTTTTTT
TRBD2,TRBJ2-7,.,TRBV29-1,CSVLKLAGISYEQYF,TGCAGCGTTCTCAAATTAGCGGGAATCTCCTACGAGCAGTACTTC
.,TRBJ1-3,many,TRBV12-3/TRBV12-4,CASSPGTGFFTIYF,TGTGCCAGCAGTCCCGGGACCGGGTTTTTCACCATATATTTT
.,TRBJ2-7,.,TRBV4-3,CASSQVWAGTYEQYF,TGCGCCAGCAGCCAAGTTTGGGCGGGGACCTACGAGCAGTACTTC
TRBD2,TRBJ2-5,many,TRBV6-2/TRBV6-3,CAIWGGYQETQYF,TGTGCCATATGGGGGGGATACCAAGAGACCCAGTACTTC
.,TRBJ1-3,.,TRBV10-3,CAISEYGTGNTIYF,TGTGCCATCAGTGAGTACGGCACTGGAAACACCATATATTTT
TRBD2,TRBJ2-1,many,TRBV27,CASSLWGTSSYNEQFF,TGTGCCAGCAGTTTATGGGGGACTAGCTCCTACAATGAGCAGTTCTTC
.,TRBJ1-5,.,TRBV28,CASRQNQPQHF,TGTGCCAGCAGACAGAATCAGCCCCAGCATTTT
.,TRBJ2-7,many,TRBV5-6,CASSLAYEQYF,TGTGCCAGCAGCTTGGCCTACGAGCAGTACTTC
TRBD1,TRBJ2-5,many,TRBV5-4,CASSLQGAAETQYF,TGTGCCAGTAGCTTACAGGGGGCCGCGGAGACCCAGTACTTC
.,TRBJ2-5,.,TRBV12-5,CASGPPETQYF,TGTGCTAGTGGTCCCCCGGAGACCCAGTACTTC
.,TRBJ1-5,once,TRBV6-5,CASSYSSGSNQPQHF,TGTGCCAGCAGTTACTCGAGCGGGAGCAATCAGCCCCAGCATTTT
.,TRBJ1-2,.,TRBV13,CASSLGGRGYTF,TGTGCCAGCAGCTTGGGGGGGCGTGGCTACACCTTC